Each of the 17 T cell receptor beta chains below was sequenced from the same sample in a study of shared clonotypes between healthy human individuals. The table came from immunoSEQ multiplex PCR; TCRdb's copy has only in-frame clones and leaves some out. The sample yields 1.4 million to 1.5 million clones, approximately 96% seen once. Source material: naive CD4+ T cells sorted from blood. Stated subset: CD45RA+ positively selected. These receptors were collected from a young man in good health.

The gene calls are TRBV5-1 and TRBJ1-5, with D unclear. CDR3 size: 14 residues. V was shortened by 0 bases and J by 6 bases, with 10 bases between the two germline ends. Germline CDR1 is SGHRS and CDR2 is YFSETQ. CDR3 region: CASSLGPEGQPQHF. The CDR3 DNA sequence: TGCGCCAGCAGCTTGGGGCCCGAAGGTCAGCCCCAGCATTTT. The complete variable domain, with remaining parts taken from reference TRBV5-1 and TRBJ1-5, reads KAGVTQTPRYLIKTRGQQVTLSCSPISGHRSVSWYQQTPGQGLQFLFEYFSETQRNKGNFPGRFSGRQFSNSRSEMNVSTLELGDSALYLCASSLGPEGQPQHFGDGTRLSIL.

The chain uses TRBV18 and TRBJ1-3, with 11 positions matching TRBD1. The ends lost 4 bases at V and 2 bases at J; junction bases unmatched: 7. Germline V lookup: CDR1 KGHSH, CDR2 LQKENI. This CDR3 is 17 amino acids long. The CDR3 coding sequence is TGTGCCAGCTCACGCGAACGGACAGGGGGCACTGGAAACACCATATATTTT. Its translation: CASSRERTGGTGNTIYF.

The sample holds one count of this clone. The rearrangement joins TRBV2 to TRBJ2-4; possible D gene TRBD2, 7 bases. The CDR3 totals 15 residues. Trimming stripped 3 bases from V and 6 bases from J, with 15 bases between. The germline V gene has CDR1 SNHLY and CDR2 FYNNEI. CDR3 sequence (DNA): TGTGCCAGCAGTGACTGGGGGGGCTTGTCAAACATTCAGTACTTC. As protein: CASSDWGGLSNIQYF.

Comments on this clone: Other DNA sequences in the sample encode the same CDR3. The genes are TRBV11-2 and TRBJ2-5; TRBD2 agrees at 15 bases. CDR1 SGHAT and CDR2 FQNNGV come from the germline V gene. This CDR3 region has 16 residues. Losses at the gene ends were 4 bases for V and 4 bases for J; bases not matched to a gene: 4. CDR3 in amino acids: CASSSGLAGGGETQYF. The CDR3 DNA follows: TGTGCCAGCAGCTCGGGACTAGCGGGAGGCGGAGAGACCCAGTACTTC.

This rearrangement joins TRBV7-2 to TRBJ1-5, with 7 bases lining up with TRBD1. Germline trimming cut 5 bases from V and 1 base from J; bases unmatched to any gene: 5. The CDR3 is made up of 15 amino acids. Germline CDR1 and CDR2: SGHTA and FQGNSA. The CDR3 DNA sequence: TGTGCCAGCAGCGCAGGGGGTTTAAGCAATCAGCCCCAGCATTTT. Protein product: CASSAGGLSNQPQHF.

The chain is built from TRBV5-1 and TRBJ2-1; D gene ambiguous. Trimming took off 3 bases at V and 4 bases at J, with 8 bases between the two ends. CDR1 is SGHRS, CDR2 YFSETQ, per germline. The CDR3 is made up of 13 amino acids. CDR3 bases: TGCGCCAGCAGCTATCCGGGTTACAATGAGCAGTTCTTC. It yields the protein CASSYPGYNEQFF.

The chain has TRBV2 and TRBJ2-1; 9 positions agree with TRBD2. Germline CDR1 SNHLY, CDR2 FYNNEI. V dropped 4 bases and J dropped 9; count of bases not matched to a gene: 13. This CDR3 spans 16 amino acids. The CDR3 is CASSAQRTSARGEQFF. For the CDR3, the DNA is TGTGCCAGCAGTGCTCAGCGGACTAGCGCACGCGGTGAGCAGTTCTTC.

The chain joins TRBV27 to TRBJ2-1; D is possibly TRBD2 (5 bases). V was shortened by 5 bases and J by 0 bases, with 11 bases between the two germline ends. The germline CDR1 and CDR2 sequences are MNHEY and SMNVEV (reference sequence). The CDR3 runs 15 residues. The CDR3 nucleotides read TGTGCCAGCAGTCCCCCGCGGGTCTCCTACAATGAGCAGTTCTTC. It is translated as CASSPPRVSYNEQFF.

The chain has TRBV28 and TRBJ2-7; D gene ambiguous. Germline values: CDR1 MDHEN, CDR2 SYDVKM. Trimming took 7 bases from V and 6 from J, leaving 10 bases between them. This CDR3 region has 11 residues. In DNA form, the CDR3 reads TGTGCCAGCACCATATCTGGCGAGCAGTACTTC. Its translation: CASTISGEQYF.

J is TRBJ2-3 and V is TRBV9, with 9 bases that match TRBD2. This CDR3 region has 15 residues. Trimming cost V 2 bases and J 6 bases; bases outside gene matches: 7. Germline V gene data show CDR1 as SGDLS and CDR2 as YYNGEE. As DNA, the CDR3 is TGTGCCAGCAGCGTCCAAGCGGGAGGCGGCGATACGCAGTATTTT. Its protein product is CASSVQAGGGDTQYF.

V usage is TRBV29-1 and J usage is TRBJ2-3, with 13 bases that match TRBD2. Germline V gene sequence: CDR1 SQVTM, CDR2 ANQGSEA. The CDR3 totals 18 residues. After removal of 4 bases from V and 1 base from J, the junction contained 11 bases not matched to a gene. The CDR3: CSVALTQGLAGGTDTQYF. The CDR3 region has the DNA TGCAGCGTTGCTCTCACTCAAGGACTAGCGGGAGGCACAGATACGCAGTATTTT.

The chain uses TRBV28 and TRBJ1-1, with D possibly TRBD1 on 5 matching bases. Germline CDR1 MDHEN, CDR2 SYDVKM. This CDR3 is 13 amino acids long. The V end was cut by 8 bases, the J end by 0 bases, with 10 bases between. The CDR3 region has the DNA TGTGCCAGCCACAGGACTATGAACACTGAAGCTTTCTTT. Encoded protein: CASHRTMNTEAFF.

The chain combines TRBV10-1 with TRBJ2-2; 7 bases map to TRBD1. CDR3 size: 17 residues. J gave up 1 base and V 6 bases, and 11 bases lay outside the gene matches. The V gene's germline CDR1 is WNHNN and CDR2 SYGVQD (reference sequence). The CDR3 DNA follows: TGCGCCAGCAGGGAAGTTACAGGGGTGAAGAACACCGGGGAGCTGTTTTTT. Protein sequence: CASREVTGVKNTGELFF.

The chain links TRBV11-2 to TRBJ2-1, with a tentative D call TRBD2 (5 bases). The germline CDR1 and CDR2 sequences are SGHAT and FQNNGV. The CDR3 is 15 amino acids. Trimming removed 2 bases from V and 0 bases from J, with 8 bases in between. CDR3: CASSLTGFSYNEQFF. CDR3 DNA: TGTGCCAGCAGCTTAACGGGGTTCTCCTACAATGAGCAGTTCTTC.

The chain recombines TRBV6-4 with TRBJ2-7; 7 bases fit TRBD1. Germline trimming cut 3 bases from V and 6 bases from J; bases unmatched to any gene: 5. CDR1 and CDR2 (germline): MRHNA, SNTAGT. The CDR3 covers 13 residues. The CDR3 nucleotides are TGTGCCAGCAGTGAGGCACAGGGGTTCGAGCAGTACTTC. This codes for CASSEAQGFEQYF.

The chain recombines TRBV5-1 with TRBJ2-7; D is uncertain. V dropped 0 bases and J dropped 2 bases, with 9 bases sitting between them. Per the germline V gene, CDR1 is SGHRS and CDR2 is YFSETQ. The CDR3 length is 14 residues. For the CDR3, the DNA is TGCGCCAGCAGCTTGGATACAGCCACCTACGAGCAGTACTTC. The encoded protein is CASSLDTATYEQYF.

Turning to this clone: Other DNA variants within this sample encode the same CDR3. The chain combines TRBV7-6 with TRBJ2-1, with D tentatively TRBD2 (5 bases). The CDR3 has 15 residues. With 0 bases removed from V and 2 bases from J, the gap between germline ends came to 8 bases. Germline CDR1 is SGHVS and CDR2 is FNYEAQ. CDR3 amino acids: CASSLAGSAYNEQFF. Here the CDR3 DNA reads TGTGCCAGCAGCTTAGCGGGGAGTGCCTACAATGAGCAGTTCTTC.